The rows below give T cell receptor beta chains drawn from one sample of a study of blood T cell repertoires in COVID-19. TCRdb's copy holds only in-frame clones and misses some; the assay was immunoSEQ multiplex PCR. Of approximately 68,000 clones listed, 80% to 90% were seen once; the top ten hold 11%. Sequences were obtained from peripheral blood. The receptors stem from a man in his sixties or seventies with active or convalescent COVID-19. Each CDR3 is given with its conserved first and last residue. Each record gives: D gene, J gene, V gene, CDR3 DNA, CDR3 protein. D genes are given only for firm matches.

D gene: .; J gene: TRBJ1-6; V gene: TRBV7-2; CDR3 DNA: TGTGCCAGCAGCTTGGGCACAGTAACTTCTAATTCACCCCTCCACTTT; CDR3 protein: CASSLGTVTSNSPLHF
D gene: TRBD1; J gene: TRBJ1-2; V gene: TRBV7-9; CDR3 DNA: TGTGCCAGCAGCCTCGACAGGGACTATGGCTACACCTTC; CDR3 protein: CASSLDRDYGYTF
D gene: .; J gene: TRBJ1-1; V gene: TRBV6-5; CDR3 DNA: TGTGCCAGCCAGCCACAGGACATGAACACTGAAGCTTTCTTT; CDR3 protein: CASQPQDMNTEAFF
D gene: .; J gene: TRBJ2-7; V gene: TRBV5-1; CDR3 DNA: TGCGCCAGCAGCTTGACCCCAGGCCACGAGCAGTACTTC; CDR3 protein: CASSLTPGHEQYF
D gene: .; J gene: TRBJ1-2; V gene: TRBV30; CDR3 DNA: TGTGCCTGGGGGTCCGGAGGCGGATACTATGGCTACACCTTC; CDR3 protein: CAWGSGGGYYGYTF
D gene: TRBD1; J gene: TRBJ1-4; V gene: TRBV18; CDR3 DNA: TGTGCCAGCTCACTCGACAGGGACCAGGAAAAACTGTTTTTT; CDR3 protein: CASSLDRDQEKLFF
D gene: TRBD1; J gene: TRBJ1-2; V gene: TRBV4-1; CDR3 DNA: TGCGCCAGCAGCCAAGCCCCCCAGGGGGCGTATAACTATGGCTACACCTTC; CDR3 protein: CASSQAPQGAYNYGYTF
D gene: .; J gene: TRBJ1-4; V gene: TRBV15; CDR3 DNA: TGTGCCACCAGCACCCAAGTGGGCGATGAAAAACTGTTTTTT; CDR3 protein: CATSTQVGDEKLFF
D gene: TRBD1; J gene: TRBJ2-6; V gene: TRBV10-3; CDR3 DNA: TGTGCCATCAGTGAGGACAGGGGTGCTGGGGCCAACGTCCTGACTTTC; CDR3 protein: CAISEDRGAGANVLTF
D gene: TRBD1; J gene: TRBJ1-2; V gene: TRBV5-1; CDR3 DNA: TGCGCCAGCAGCTTAGAGACAGGGAACTATGGCTACACCTTC; CDR3 protein: CASSLETGNYGYTF